The clone carrying this T cell receptor beta chain was seen a handful of times. Its antigen is unknown. Ophthalmopathy patients showed a Clinical Activity Score of at least 3, NOSPECS grade of at least 4 and duration under 3 months. Orbital computed tomography, thyroid ultrasound, serum thyroxine and TRAb, and clinical symptoms together informed the diagnoses. The data were obtained in a study of T cells in Graves' hyperthyroidism and ophthalmopathy. About the study: At the time of initial diagnosis and before any treatment, peripheral blood was collected.

General study findings and limits: Most expanded thyroid clonotypes above 0.001 recurred in blood.

The CDR3 length is 13 residues. V lost 7 bases and J lost 5, with 11 bases in between. Germline V gene data show CDR1 as SNHLY and CDR2 as FYNNEI. There were TCR beta CDR3 regions amplified from RNA transcripts. The TCR CDR3 was amplified in a first-round RT-PCR using the HTBI primer set. One entry per CDR3 protein results from TCRdb running MiXCR on the multiplex PCR reads. In the table there are around 300,000 distinct CDR3 sequences, roughly 22% of which are singletons. Sequenced: blood. This TCR was recovered from a man younger than 45 with Graves' ophthalmopathy. The chain has TRBV2 and TRBJ1-4; D ambiguous. The CDR3 protein is CASMRQENEKLFF. The CDR3, as DNA: TGTGCCAGCATGCGGCAGGAGAATGAAAAACTGTTTTTT.